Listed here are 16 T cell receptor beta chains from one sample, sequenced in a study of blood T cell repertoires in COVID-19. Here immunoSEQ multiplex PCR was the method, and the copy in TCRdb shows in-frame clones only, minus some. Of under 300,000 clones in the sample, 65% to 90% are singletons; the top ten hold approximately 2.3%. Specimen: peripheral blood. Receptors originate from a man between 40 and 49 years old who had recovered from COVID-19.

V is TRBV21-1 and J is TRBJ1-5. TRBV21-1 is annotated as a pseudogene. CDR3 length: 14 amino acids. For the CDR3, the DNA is TGTGCCAGCAGCAAAGGTCGGTCAAAGCAGCCCCAGCATTTT. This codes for CASSKGRSKQPQHF.

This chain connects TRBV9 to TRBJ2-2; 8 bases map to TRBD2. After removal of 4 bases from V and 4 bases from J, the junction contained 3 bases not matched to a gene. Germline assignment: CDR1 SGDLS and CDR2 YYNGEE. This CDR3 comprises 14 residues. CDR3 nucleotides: TGTGCCAGCAGCCGGGGGGGCCTCACCGGGGAGCTGTTTTTT. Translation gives CASSRGGLTGELFF.

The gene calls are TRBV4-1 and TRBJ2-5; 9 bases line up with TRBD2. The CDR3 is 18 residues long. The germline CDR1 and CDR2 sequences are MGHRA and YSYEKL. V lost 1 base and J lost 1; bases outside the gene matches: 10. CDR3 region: CASSQGWSAGGVQETQYF. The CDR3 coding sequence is TGCGCCAGCAGCCAAGGGTGGTCAGCGGGGGGCGTCCAAGAGACCCAGTACTTC.

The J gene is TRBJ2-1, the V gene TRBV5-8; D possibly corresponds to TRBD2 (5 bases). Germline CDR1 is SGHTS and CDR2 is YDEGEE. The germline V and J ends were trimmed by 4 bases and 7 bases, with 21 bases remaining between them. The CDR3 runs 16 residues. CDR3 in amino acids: CASSTGWGTRENEQFF. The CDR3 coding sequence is TGTGCCAGCAGCACGGGATGGGGTACGAGAGAGAATGAGCAGTTCTTC.

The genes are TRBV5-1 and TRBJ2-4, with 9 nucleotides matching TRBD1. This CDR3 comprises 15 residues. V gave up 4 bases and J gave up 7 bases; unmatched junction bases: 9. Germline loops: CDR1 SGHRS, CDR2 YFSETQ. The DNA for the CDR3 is TGCGCCAGCAGCCTGGAGGGACAGGGTCGGAACATTCAGTACTTC. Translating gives CASSLEGQGRNIQYF.

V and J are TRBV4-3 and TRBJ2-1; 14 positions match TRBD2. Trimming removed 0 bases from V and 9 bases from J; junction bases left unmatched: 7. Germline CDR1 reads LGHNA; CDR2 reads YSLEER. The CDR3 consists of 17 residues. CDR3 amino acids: CASSQEGTSGSLAEQFF. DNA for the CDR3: TGCGCCAGCAGCCAAGAGGGGACTAGCGGGAGCCTGGCTGAGCAGTTCTTC.

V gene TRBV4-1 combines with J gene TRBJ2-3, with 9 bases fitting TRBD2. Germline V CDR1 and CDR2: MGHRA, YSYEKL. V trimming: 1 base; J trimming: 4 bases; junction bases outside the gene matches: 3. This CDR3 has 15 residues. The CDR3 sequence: CASSQGGGGADTQYF. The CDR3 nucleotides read TGCGCCAGCAGCCAAGGGGGCGGGGGGGCAGATACGCAGTATTTT.

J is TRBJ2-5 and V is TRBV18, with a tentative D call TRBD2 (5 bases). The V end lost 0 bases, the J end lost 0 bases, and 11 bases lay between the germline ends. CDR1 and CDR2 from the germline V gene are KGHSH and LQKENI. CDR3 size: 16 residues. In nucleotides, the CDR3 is TGTGCCAGCTCACCACCTTGGACGGGGAACCAAGAGACCCAGTACTTC. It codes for CASSPPWTGNQETQYF.

As DNA, the CDR3 is TGCGCCAGCAGCATCCGACTAGTGTCAGATACGCAGTATTTT. It specifies CASSIRLVSDTQYF. The genes are TRBV5-1 and TRBJ2-3; D may be TRBD2 (6 bases). CDR1 and CDR2 from the germline V gene are SGHRS and YFSETQ. The CDR3 is 14 amino acids. The ends were cut back, 4 bases at V and 4 bases at J, with 13 bases in the middle.

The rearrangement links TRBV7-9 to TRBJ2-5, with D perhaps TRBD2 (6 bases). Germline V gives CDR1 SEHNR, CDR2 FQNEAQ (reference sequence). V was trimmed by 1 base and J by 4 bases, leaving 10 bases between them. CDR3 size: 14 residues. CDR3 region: CASSLVGSGETQYF. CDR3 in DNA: TGTGCCAGCAGCTTAGTAGGTAGCGGAGAGACCCAGTACTTC.

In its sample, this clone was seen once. Here the CDR3 reads CAWSRSPRQGPPYEQYF. The CDR3 DNA reads as TGTGCCTGGAGCCGAAGTCCCAGACAGGGTCCCCCCTACGAGCAGTACTTC. J is TRBJ2-7 and V is TRBV30; 7 nucleotides match TRBD1. Germline assignment: CDR1 GTSNPN and CDR2 SVGIG (reference sequence). J lost 2 bases, V lost 3 bases, and 16 bases had no gene match. The CDR3 loop spans 17 amino acids.

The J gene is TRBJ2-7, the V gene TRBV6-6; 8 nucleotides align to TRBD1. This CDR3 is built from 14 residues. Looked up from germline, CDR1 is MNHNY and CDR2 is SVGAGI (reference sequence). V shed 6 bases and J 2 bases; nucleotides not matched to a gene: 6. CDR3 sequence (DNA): TGTGCCAGCAGCCCGACAGGGGCGCCCTACGAGCAGTACTTC. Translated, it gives CASSPTGAPYEQYF.

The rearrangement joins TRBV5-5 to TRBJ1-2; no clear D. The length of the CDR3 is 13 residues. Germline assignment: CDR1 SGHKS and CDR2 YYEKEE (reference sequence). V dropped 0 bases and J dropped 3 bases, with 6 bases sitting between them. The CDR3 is CASSLARDYGYTF. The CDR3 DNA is TGTGCCAGCAGCTTGGCCCGAGACTATGGCTACACCTTC.

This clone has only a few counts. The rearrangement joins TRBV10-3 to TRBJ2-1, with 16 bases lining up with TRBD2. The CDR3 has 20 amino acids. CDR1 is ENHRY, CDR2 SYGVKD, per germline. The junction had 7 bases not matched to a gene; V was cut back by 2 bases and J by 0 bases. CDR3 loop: CAISEPGLAGGQGSYNEQFF. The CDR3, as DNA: TGTGCCATCAGTGAGCCGGGACTAGCGGGGGGGCAAGGCTCCTACAATGAGCAGTTCTTC.

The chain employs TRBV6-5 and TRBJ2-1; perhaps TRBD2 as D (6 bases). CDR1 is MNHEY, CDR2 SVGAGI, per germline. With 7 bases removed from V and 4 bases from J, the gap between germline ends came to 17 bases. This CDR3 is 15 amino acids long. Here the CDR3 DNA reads TGTGCCAGCACCCAAGGGAGGACTACTTACAATGAGCAGTTCTTC. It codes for CASTQGRTTYNEQFF.

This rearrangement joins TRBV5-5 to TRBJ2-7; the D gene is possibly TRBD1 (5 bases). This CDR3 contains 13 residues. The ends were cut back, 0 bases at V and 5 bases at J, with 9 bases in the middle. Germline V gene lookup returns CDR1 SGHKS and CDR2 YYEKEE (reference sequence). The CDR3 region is CASSLAGYNEQYF. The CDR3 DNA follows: TGTGCCAGCAGCTTGGCAGGGTACAACGAGCAGTACTTC.